These T cell receptor beta chains were read from a single sample in a study of blood T cell repertoires in COVID-19. Profiling relied on immunoSEQ multiplex PCR, and the TCRdb table lists in-frame clones only, not all of them. The sample yields about 170,000 clones, 65% to 80% seen once. Sequencing used peripheral blood. These TCRs come from a man aged 55 to 70 with acute or convalescent COVID-19. Each CDR3 is given with its conserved first and last residue. Fields, in order: V gene, J gene, CDR3 protein.

V gene: TRBV11-2
J gene: TRBJ2-1
CDR3 protein: CASSLGLDRVRSENEQFF

V gene: TRBV10-3
J gene: TRBJ2-7
CDR3 protein: CAIKPTGDTYEQYF

V gene: TRBV3-1/TRBV3-2
J gene: TRBJ1-1
CDR3 protein: CASSQSERSSEAFF

V gene: TRBV29-1
J gene: TRBJ2-5
CDR3 protein: CSVEVRGDNQETQYF

V gene: TRBV19
J gene: TRBJ1-5
CDR3 protein: CASKKAGNQPQHF

V gene: TRBV18
J gene: TRBJ1-1
CDR3 protein: CASSPVGGTTEAFF

V gene: TRBV6-1
J gene: TRBJ1-2
CDR3 protein: CASSELSRGGYTF

V gene: TRBV3-1/TRBV3-2
J gene: TRBJ1-2
CDR3 protein: CASSQDEKLGGYTF

V gene: TRBV18
J gene: TRBJ2-3
CDR3 protein: CASSGQEFFTDTQYF

V gene: TRBV29-1
J gene: TRBJ1-5
CDR3 protein: CSVIFGGQPQHF

V gene: TRBV7-2
J gene: TRBJ1-5
CDR3 protein: CASSPDGRKNQPQHF

V gene: TRBV29-1
J gene: TRBJ2-7
CDR3 protein: CSVVDRGRYEQYF

V gene: TRBV6-5
J gene: TRBJ1-1
CDR3 protein: CASRTNRDRVAFF

V gene: TRBV6-1
J gene: TRBJ1-5
CDR3 protein: CASSEAPGYSNQPQHF

V gene: TRBV6-5
J gene: TRBJ2-3
CDR3 protein: CASTSSGGQRLTQYF

V gene: TRBV9
J gene: TRBJ2-1
CDR3 protein: CASSSQLAGLGNEQFF

V gene: TRBV27
J gene: TRBJ2-6
CDR3 protein: CASSPSFYRASSGANVLTF

V gene: TRBV19
J gene: TRBJ2-7
CDR3 protein: CASSIGTGNGNEQYF

V gene: TRBV10-3
J gene: TRBJ2-7
CDR3 protein: CAISESTGHEQYF

V gene: TRBV2
J gene: TRBJ2-1
CDR3 protein: CASILSATYNEQFF

V gene: TRBV18
J gene: TRBJ1-2
CDR3 protein: CASSPDSGDGYTF

V gene: TRBV2
J gene: TRBJ2-7
CDR3 protein: CASRPGTVYEQYF

V gene: TRBV27
J gene: TRBJ2-7
CDR3 protein: CASGREVQYF

V gene: TRBV19
J gene: TRBJ1-1
CDR3 protein: CASSQGASNTEAFF

V gene: TRBV3-1/TRBV3-2
J gene: TRBJ1-4
CDR3 protein: CASSLPSEKLFF

V gene: TRBV2
J gene: TRBJ1-2
CDR3 protein: CASRGTGKYGYTF

V gene: TRBV4-3
J gene: TRBJ2-5
CDR3 protein: CASSQDWAIYETQYF

V gene: TRBV15
J gene: TRBJ1-6
CDR3 protein: CATSREGQLYNSPLHF

V gene: TRBV5-6
J gene: TRBJ1-1
CDR3 protein: CASSLVNYEAFF

V gene: TRBV19
J gene: TRBJ2-4
CDR3 protein: CASSIVARENIQYF

V gene: TRBV24-1
J gene: TRBJ2-5
CDR3 protein: CATMRPDQETQYF

V gene: TRBV18
J gene: TRBJ1-1
CDR3 protein: CASSPFTRRGQHTEAFF

V gene: TRBV30
J gene: TRBJ1-5
CDR3 protein: CAWSPGTGVSQPQHF

V gene: TRBV27
J gene: TRBJ2-2
CDR3 protein: CASSPSGTGGRTGELFF

V gene: TRBV2
J gene: TRBJ1-1
CDR3 protein: CASSETELYTEAFF

V gene: TRBV4-3
J gene: TRBJ1-2
CDR3 protein: CASSHQGRTFYGYTF

V gene: TRBV6-5
J gene: TRBJ2-3
CDR3 protein: CASSHPSGDTQYF

V gene: TRBV11-2
J gene: TRBJ1-1
CDR3 protein: CASRTGLNTEAFF

V gene: TRBV4-2
J gene: TRBJ2-3
CDR3 protein: CASSQASGGTDTQYF

V gene: TRBV6-5
J gene: TRBJ2-7
CDR3 protein: CASRAGTSGDEQYF

V gene: TRBV6-5
J gene: TRBJ1-1
CDR3 protein: CASSSGGMNTEAFF

V gene: TRBV12-3/TRBV12-4
J gene: TRBJ2-1
CDR3 protein: CASSPASEQFF

V gene: TRBV30
J gene: TRBJ1-6
CDR3 protein: CAWNDGRDFYNSPLHF

V gene: TRBV25-1
J gene: TRBJ1-3
CDR3 protein: CASSARQEFSGNTIYF

V gene: TRBV29-1
J gene: TRBJ2-1
CDR3 protein: CSVLAGGQNEQFF

V gene: TRBV24-1
J gene: TRBJ2-2
CDR3 protein: CATSDRTGEGGELFF

V gene: TRBV18
J gene: TRBJ2-1
CDR3 protein: CASSPPPLGGYNEQFF

V gene: TRBV5-6
J gene: TRBJ2-5
CDR3 protein: CASSSPGGLETQYF

V gene: TRBV19
J gene: TRBJ2-1
CDR3 protein: CASKVAGARPHEQFF

V gene: TRBV12-5
J gene: TRBJ1-5
CDR3 protein: CASGLIQGAGQPQHF

V gene: TRBV19
J gene: TRBJ1-2
CDR3 protein: CASSITGRSNYGYTF

V gene: TRBV18
J gene: TRBJ1-2
CDR3 protein: CASSPPISGEHGYTF

V gene: TRBV6-2/TRBV6-3
J gene: TRBJ2-7
CDR3 protein: CASSYRSLAREQYF

V gene: TRBV11-1
J gene: TRBJ2-7
CDR3 protein: CASSLALTESYEQYF